This entry lists 16 T cell receptor beta chains sequenced from one sample in a study of cytomegalovirus exposure and HLA in healthy donors. Vbeta (60) and Jbeta (13) primers were used in the PCR. Sequencing used immunoSEQ multiplex PCR; TCRdb keeps in-frame clones, though not all of them. This table holds 120,000 to 150,000 clones, approximately 79% found once. The specimen sequenced was PBMCs. The receptors were gathered from a woman aged 25 to 45 in good health and CMV-seronegative.

This chain links TRBV2 with TRBJ2-7; tentative D call: TRBD1 (6 bases). In germline, CDR1 is SNHLY, CDR2 FYNNEI. This CDR3 is built from 14 residues. Trimming took 4 bases from V and 5 from J, leaving 15 bases between them. The CDR3: CASSAFRGTHEQYF. In DNA form, the CDR3 reads TGTGCCAGCAGTGCATTCAGGGGAACGCACGAGCAGTACTTC. The full variable domain, with the rest looked up from reference TRBV2 and TRBJ2-7, is EPEVTQTPSHQVTQMGQEVILRCVPISNHLYFYWYRQILGQKVEFLVSFYNNEISEKSEIFDDQFSVERPDGSNFTLKIRSTKLEDSAMYFCASSAFRGTHEQYFGPGTRLTVT.

V gene TRBV5-6 combines with J gene TRBJ1-2, with D possibly being TRBD1 (6 bases). Deletions cut 0 bases from V and 3 bases from J, with 12 bases between. The CDR3 contains 15 residues. Looked up from germline, CDR1 is SGHDT and CDR2 is YYEEEE. The CDR3 is CASSLDRGSHYGYTF. The CDR3, as DNA: TGTGCCAGCAGCTTGGATAGGGGGAGCCACTATGGCTACACCTTC. The whole variable domain, remainder taken from reference TRBV5-6 and TRBJ1-2, is DAGVTQSPTHLIKTRGQQVTLRCSPKSGHDTVSWYQQALGQGPQFIFQYYEEEERQRGNFPDRFSGHQFPNYSSELNVNALLLGDSALYLCASSLDRGSHYGYTFGSGTRLTVV.

Concerning this clone itself: At one end, the junction sequence differs from germline, possibly due to a read error. V gene TRBV18 combines with J gene TRBJ1-4; 10 bases line up with TRBD1. The CDR3 consists of 14 residues. Germline CDR1 reads KGHSH; CDR2 reads LQKENI. The CDR3 nucleotides read TGTGCCAGCGCACCGGGACAGGGGAATGAAAAACTGTTTTTT. It translates to CASAPGQGNEKLFF.

The chain uses TRBV29-1 and TRBJ2-7; D ambiguous. This CDR3 region has 11 residues. From germline, CDR1 is SQVTM and CDR2 ANQGSEA. Between the trimmed V and J ends, which lost 4 bases and 1 base, there was a span of 5 bases. The CDR3 protein is CSVGASYEQYF. In DNA, the CDR3 is TGCAGCGTTGGGGCTTCCTACGAGCAGTACTTC.

The V and J genes are TRBV6-5 and TRBJ2-7, with a possible D match to TRBD1 (5 bases). Germline loops: CDR1 MNHEY, CDR2 SVGAGI. This CDR3 region has 16 residues. Trimming took off 2 bases at V and 1 base at J, with 15 bases between the two ends. This chain's CDR3 is CASSYHSAGNSYEQYF. The CDR3 region has the DNA TGTGCCAGCAGTTACCACAGCGCAGGGAATTCCTACGAGCAGTACTTC.

The sample holds one count of this clone. The rearrangement links TRBV6-1 to TRBJ1-1; D remains unclear. The CDR3 runs to 14 residues. Germline V gene data show CDR1 as MNHNS and CDR2 as SASEGT. The V and J ends lost 2 bases and 4 bases respectively, with 11 bases between them. For the CDR3, the DNA is TGTGCCAGCAGTGAACGGGGTTCGGGCACTGAAGCTTTCTTT. As protein: CASSERGSGTEAFF.

The rearrangement joins TRBV6-5 to TRBJ1-5; D is ambiguous. This CDR3 has 13 amino acids. Germline-derived CDR1 and CDR2 are MNHEY and SVGAGI. V was cut by 6 bases and J by 6 bases, with 12 bases left in between. The CDR3 loop is CASRGKRGQPQHF. CDR3 sequence (DNA): TGTGCCAGCAGAGGGAAACGGGGTCAGCCCCAGCATTTT.

Comment on this clone: A read error may produce the germline difference seen at one junction end. V is TRBV5-1 and J is TRBJ1-4, with 9 bases lining up with TRBD1. The CDR3 has 15 residues. CDR1 is SGHRS and CDR2 is YFSETQ in the germline V gene. CDR3 sequence: CASSLRTGVNEKLFF. The DNA of the CDR3 is TGCGCCAGCAGCTTGAGGACAGGGGTTAATGAAAAACTATTTTTT. Drawing the rest from reference TRBV5-1 and TRBJ1-4, the complete variable domain is KAGVTQTPRYLIKTRGQQVTLSCSPISGHRSVSWYQQTPGQGLQFLFEYFSETQRNKGNFPGRFSGRQFSNSRSEMNVSTLELGDSALYLCASSLRTGVNEKLFFGSGTQLSVL.

The chain has TRBV6-1 and TRBJ2-3, with TRBD1 matching over 7 bases. CDR3 size: 16 residues. Germline CDR1 is MNHNS and CDR2 is SASEGT. The J segment lost 2 bases and the V segment lost 4 bases, leaving 9 bases of the junction unmatched. DNA of the CDR3: TGTGCCAGCAGTGGGGGACAGCCTTTATTCACAGATACGCAGTATTTT. It specifies CASSGGQPLFTDTQYF.

The chain links TRBV19 to TRBJ1-5; D possibly corresponds to TRBD1 (6 bases). Trimming stripped 3 bases from V and 3 bases from J, with 15 bases between. Germline V gene data show CDR1 as LNHDA and CDR2 as SQIVND (reference sequence). The CDR3 covers 16 residues. As DNA, the CDR3 is TGTGCCAGTAGTATTGGGGCAGGGGTCATCAATCAGCCCCAGCATTTT. Translating gives CASSIGAGVINQPQHF.

The chain uses TRBV7-2 and TRBJ1-1; no reliable D call. From germline, CDR1 is SGHTA and CDR2 FQGNSA. Trimming shortened V by 3 bases and J by 7 bases, and 12 bases separated the two germline ends. The CDR3 has 13 amino acids. DNA of the CDR3: TGTGCCAGCAGCTTCAACTTGAGAAGTGAAGCTTTCTTT. This sequence encodes CASSFNLRSEAFF.

The rearrangement links TRBV9 to TRBJ1-2, with TRBD1 as a possible D gene (5 bases). The V end lost 0 bases, the J end lost 4 bases, and 16 bases lay between the germline ends. Germline assignment: CDR1 SGDLS and CDR2 YYNGEE. The CDR3 is made up of 16 amino acids. The CDR3 reads CASSVARTGDIYGYTF. The CDR3 nucleotides read TGTGCCAGCAGCGTAGCTCGAACAGGAGATATCTATGGCTACACCTTC.

The chain links TRBV23-1 to TRBJ2-7; D is possibly TRBD1 (6 bases). TRBV23-1 carries the ORF label, with uncertain function. V was pared by 6 bases and J by 0 bases, with 24 bases between. CDR3 length: 18 amino acids. The CDR3 region is CASRPNERWGPSSYEQYF. The CDR3 region has the DNA TGCGCCAGCAGGCCTAACGAAAGATGGGGGCCAAGCTCCTACGAGCAGTACTTC.

This chain connects TRBV13 to TRBJ1-1; 8 bases line up with TRBD1. CDR1 is PRHDT and CDR2 is FYEKMQ in the germline V gene (reference sequence). This CDR3 spans 15 amino acids. J lost 1 base, V lost 5 bases, and 6 bases had no gene match. The CDR3 spells CASSTRQGRNTEAFF. The CDR3 DNA follows: TGTGCCAGCAGCACCCGACAGGGGCGGAACACTGAAGCTTTCTTT.

The V gene is TRBV10-3, the J gene TRBJ1-2; 7 positions agree with TRBD1. Trimming removed 10 bases from V and 5 bases from J; junction bases left unmatched: 13. From germline, CDR1 is ENHRY and CDR2 SYGVKD. The CDR3 loop spans 14 amino acids. CDR3 nucleotides: TGTGCCACCGTCCGGGAGGGGGCGATGTATGGCTACACCTTC. Translated: CATVREGAMYGYTF.

The V gene is TRBV5-1, the J gene TRBJ1-3; TRBD1 matches 7 bases. The CDR3 is 16 amino acids. CDR1 is SGHRS and CDR2 is YFSETQ in the germline V gene. J gave up 0 bases and V 4 bases, and 7 bases lay outside the gene matches. CDR3 bases: TGCGCCAGCAGCGGCGGACAGGTACACTCTGGAAACACCATATATTTT. Translation gives CASSGGQVHSGNTIYF.